This T cell receptor (beta chain) came from a study of blood T cell repertoires in COVID-19. The CDR3 totals 12 residues. CDR1 and CDR2 (germline): SEHNR, FQNEAQ (reference sequence). Deletions cut 6 bases from V and 6 bases from J, with 12 bases between. Measured with immunoSEQ multiplex PCR; TCRdb has only the in-frame clones, and not every one. The sample has fewer than 150,000 clones, approximately 83% seen once. The receptor comes from a woman between 45 and 65 years old who had recovered from COVID-19. The chain combines TRBV7-9 with TRBJ2-7; maybe TRBD1 (6 bases). Material: peripheral blood. The CDR3: CASRSGEVEQYF. The CDR3 bases are TGTGCCAGCAGGTCAGGGGAAGTCGAGCAGTACTTC.